Below, one T cell receptor (beta chain) is given with its context. Its antigen remains undetermined. Base qualities are missing; no much larger clone stands one base away. To prepare the library, the immunoSEQ multiplex PCR assay was applied. For the multiplex PCR, a mixture combining 60 forward primers for TCR Vbeta segments and 13 reverse primers for TCR Jbeta segments was used. The CDR3 region of rearranged TCR beta genes was amplified from genomic DNA with a multiplex PCR assay. Amplified TCR beta libraries were sequenced as 87-base-pair reads on the Illumina HiSeq System. As for how the authors treated the data: In a later analysis, tens of millions of unique TCR beta chains were counted across the roughly 670 repertoires, and roughly 11 million of these chains were shared by at least two donors. To remove PCR and sequencing errors, raw reads were error-corrected and collapsed into unique sequences using a nearest-neighbor algorithm that merged closely related sequences. To assign V, D and J gene segments, CDR3 sequences were aligned to IMGT reference sequences. For a sequence to be retained, a match of at least six nucleotides was required to both a V gene segment and a J gene segment. Rearrangements were classified as productive when the CDR3 lacked stop codons and remained in frame with V and J, and all other rearrangements were classified as non-productive. Following IMGT convention, CDR3 was defined as the stretch from the second conserved V-encoded cysteine to the conserved J-encoded phenylalanine. Sequences without an unambiguous match to a single V gene segment were excluded from the earlier analysis of a few hundred of the donors. An earlier analysis of 500 to 700 of the donors classified V segments as functional when productive rearrangements were above 56.7% and as segregating when the standard deviation between donors was above 5%. To diagnose cytomegalovirus status from the catalog of TCR beta chain sequences, a statistical classification framework was built. In a later analysis, TCR nucleotide sequences were compared against IMGT/GENE-DB human TR gene sequences so that V and J genes could be assigned. Using the TCRdist pipeline, a later analysis assigned CDR3 sequences along with most-parsimonious VDJ recombination scenarios. In a later analysis, each TCR beta chain was defined by its CDR3 amino acid sequence together with its V-gene family, and reads without a unique V-gene family were excluded. In a later analysis, fewer than 650 highly shared, low-generation-probability nucleotide sequences were removed to address suspected cross-contamination and a sequencing artifact. In a later analysis, a clonal expansion index for each public chain was calculated from normalized within-repertoire ranks of inferred template counts. A later analysis computed generation probabilities with a VDJ recombination model fitted to out-of-frame rearrangements, and checked the results against IGoR. In a later analysis, hypergeometric tests were used to score TCR-TCR, TCR-HLA and TCR-CMV co-occurrence, with a repertoire-size bias correction applied to TCR pairs. In a later analysis, false discovery rates were estimated by permuting HLA or CMV assignments 20 times. In a later analysis, co-occurring TCRs were grouped using DBSCAN, and TCRdist sequence similarity was added for clustering within HLA-allele-positive subsets. Repertoires with fewer than 30,000 or more than 120,000 public chains, plus five repertoires with anomalous nucleotide sharing, were excluded from co-occurrence clustering. Not all clones reach the TCRdb copy of this immuneACCESS table, which keeps in-frame sequences only. Checked studies attribute under half of the gap to unresolved V genes and leave the rest unexplained. Clone size and V and J calls were adopted from that table, with D and trimming inferred from the DNA. Counted in this sample were approximately 190,000 clones; roughly 80% of them appeared once. In total, the top ten clones hold approximately 6% of the sample.

The cohort was made up of under 800 healthy bone marrow donors. At the time of sampling, all cohort members were nominally healthy, though unrecorded immune exposures were likely present. The donor was CMV seropositive and was included in the group of approximately 310 seropositive cohort members. A peripheral blood sample was provided by each donor, and peripheral blood mononuclear cells were used for TCR beta sequencing. The Qiagen DNeasy Blood Extraction Kit was used to extract genomic DNA from the blood cell samples. CDR1 and CDR2, per the germline V gene (reference sequence), are LNHDA and SQIVND. Trimming costs V 9 bases and J 10 bases, and their ends lie 18 bases apart. The CDR3 measures 12 amino acids from cysteine to phenylalanine. The read is trimmed to its CDR3 DNA, 36 bases read in frame from base 1. The source of the sample is a study of cytomegalovirus exposure and HLA in healthy donors (TCRdb year 2017). Background for the entire study: An earlier analysis of 587 of the donors reported approximately 280 Gb of sequence data and 95 million to 120 million unique TCR beta sequences obtained from about 170 million T cells. The study aimed to test whether cataloging public T cell receptors could reveal signatures of past pathogen exposure. Among the approximately 400 genotyped donors, about 83% belonged to the genetic ancestry cluster associated with self-reported Caucasian donors. About 280 gigabases of sequencing data and 70 million to 100 million unique TCR sequences were included in an early release covering several hundred HLA-typed donors. An earlier analysis of approximately 640 of the donors applied high-throughput TCR beta sequencing to assess whether each TCR beta V gene segment acted as functional or pseudogenic. A later analysis re-analyzed previously published TCR beta repertoires from 666 donors and added high-resolution HLA genotyping to study TCR occurrence patterns. Class I and class II HLA loci were covered by the typing at four-digit resolution. In the later analysis, no new phenotypic data were used to find candidate immune exposures; instead, reliance was placed on TCR beta sequences and their occurrence across donors. Donor age, sex, ethnicity and CMV serostatus were compiled alongside the repertoire data. Typing coverage varied by locus: roughly 629-630 donors for A, B, C, DRB1 and DQB1; 500 to 550 for DQA1; 606 for DPA1; approximately 450 for DPB1. The T cell repertoires of 550 to 850 subjects were profiled by immunosequencing and related to cytomegalovirus serostatus. Every repertoire in the discovery cohort had been generated on one and the same sequencing platform. A separate validation cohort of approximately 130 different subjects was used in addition to the approximately 640-subject first cohort. A later genetic analysis took genome-wide SNP genotypes for about 55% of the roughly 700 donors and used that subset as a discovery cohort. Roughly 5 DR-DQ haplotypes were handled as single units for association and clustering, since linkage in the cohort was strong. Among around 400 genotyped donors of the cohort, an average of around 240,000 unique TCR beta nucleotide sequences was sequenced per donor, of which about 20% were non-productive. To predict cytomegalovirus infection status, the study brought together high-throughput TCR immunosequencing, statistical association of individual TCRs with disease status, and machine learning.

Broad study findings and their caveats: Most CMV-associated TCR beta chains appeared to be HLA-restricted in a later analysis, and the HLA associations seemed to be driven largely by CMV exposure. When HLA alleles, especially DR and DQ, strongly co-occurred, TCR associations were difficult to assign to individual alleles. A further reported finding was that TCR beta sequences accurately predicted the HLA-A and HLA-B alleles for most subjects in the first cohort. A few of the identified cytomegalovirus-associated TCR beta chains were confirmed in vitro to be specific for cytomegalovirus antigens. In a later analysis, HLA-associated TCR beta chains were found to be more clonally expanded and to have lower generation probabilities than equally common non-associated chains. In a later analysis, the rate of TCR association differed among HLA loci, with DRB1 alleles having the most associated TCRs and HLA-C alleles having the fewest. An earlier analysis of several hundred of the donors showed that most TCR beta V segments appeared in productive rearrangements either about 90% or about 30% of the time, which broadly matched IMGT annotations. About 17 rarely observed V segments, including chromosome 9 orphons, were excluded from the earlier analysis of just under 600 of the donors because counts were too low. According to the authors, the approach could potentially be generalized to other disease states and immunological phenotypes. V-gene and J-gene trimming of TCR beta chains was associated with a missense DCLRE1C variant in a later genetic analysis, and the association was replicated in an independent cohort. The study listed 164 TCR beta chains as associated with cytomegalovirus. Cytomegalovirus status was reported to be diagnosed by the classifier with high specificity and sensitivity in both the original and validation cohorts. A cluster of highly shared sequence variants was judged likely to represent a technical artifact of the sequencing pipeline. Only TCR beta chains were sequenced in this cohort, and the absence of alpha or paired-chain data limited detectable features. In a later analysis, several top co-occurrence clusters were reported to appear linked to parvovirus B19, influenza, CMV and Epstein-Barr virus. HLA typing was unavailable for some donors at each locus, so association tests used only the typed subset. In a later genetic analysis, fewer N-insertions in productive TCRs were reported among donors in an Asian-associated ancestry cluster than the approximately 710-donor mean. The only immune exposure information available for the cohort was CMV serostatus. Roughly uniform sequencing depth across donors was assumed in presence/absence analyses, although this assumption may not hold. Linkage disequilibrium might explain the correlated functional status among segregating V segments, but an unknown experimental factor could not be ruled out. While some public TCRs were present in many individuals, most TCR sequences turned up only very rarely across donors. In a later analysis, around 17,000 TCR beta sequences were associated with specific HLA alleles at a false discovery rate of 0.05. Some IMGT-functional V segments, including TRBV6-2 and TRBV6-3, could not be distinguished by the 87-base-pair reads and were therefore excluded.

The sample comprised PBMCs. This TCR was sampled from a man aged 40-50 years in good health and CMV-seropositive. In this chain, TRBV19 is recombined with TRBJ1-1, with a weak D call of TRBD1 (6 bases match). The DNA is TGTGCCAGCAGCAGGGGCCTAGTGGGAGCTTTCTTT. Protein translation: CASSRGLVGAFF. With all but the CDR3 taken from the reference TRBV19 and TRBJ1-1 genes, the full variable domain is: DGGITQSPKYLFRKEGQNVTLSCEQNLNHDAMYWYRQDPGQGLRLIYYSQIVNDFQKGDIAEGYSVSREKKESFPLTVTSAQKNPTAFYLCASSRGLVGAFFGQGTRLTVV.